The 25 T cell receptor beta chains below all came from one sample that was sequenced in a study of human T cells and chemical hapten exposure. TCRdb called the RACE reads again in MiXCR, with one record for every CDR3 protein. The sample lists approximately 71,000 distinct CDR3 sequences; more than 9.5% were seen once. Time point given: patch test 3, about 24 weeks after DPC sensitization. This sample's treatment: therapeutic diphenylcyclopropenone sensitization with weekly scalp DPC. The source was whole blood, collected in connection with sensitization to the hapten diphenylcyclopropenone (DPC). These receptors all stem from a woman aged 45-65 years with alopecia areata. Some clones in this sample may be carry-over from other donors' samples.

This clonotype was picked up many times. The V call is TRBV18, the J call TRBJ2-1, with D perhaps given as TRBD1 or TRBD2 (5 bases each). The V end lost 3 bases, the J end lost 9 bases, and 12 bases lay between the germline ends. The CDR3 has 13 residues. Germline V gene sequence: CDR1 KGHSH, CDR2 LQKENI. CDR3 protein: CASSPRGEGEQFF. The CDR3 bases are TGTGCCAGCTCACCCCGGGGCGAGGGTGAGCAGTTCTTC. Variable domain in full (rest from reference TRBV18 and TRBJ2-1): NAGVMQNPRHLVRRRGQEARLRCSPMKGHSHVYWYRQLPEEGLKFMVYLQKENIIDESGMPKERFSAEFPKEGPSILRIQQVVRGDSAAYFCASSPRGEGEQFFGPGTRLTVL.

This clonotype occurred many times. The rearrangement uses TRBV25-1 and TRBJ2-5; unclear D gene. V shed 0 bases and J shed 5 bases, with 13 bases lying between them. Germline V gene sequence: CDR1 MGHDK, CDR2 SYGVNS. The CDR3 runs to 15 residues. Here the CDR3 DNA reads TGTGCCAGCAGTGAATACGGCTCCCTTCAGGAGACCCAGTACTTC. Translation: CASSEYGSLQETQYF.

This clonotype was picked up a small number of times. As DNA, the CDR3 is TGTGCCAGCAGCTTACAGGCTCTAGAAGCTTTCTTT. This translates into CASSLQALEAFF. The rearrangement links TRBV7-6 to TRBJ1-1, with no clear D. Germline V gene lookup returns CDR1 SGHVS and CDR2 FNYEAQ. V lost 2 bases to trimming and J lost 8 bases, with 9 bases between them. The CDR3 contains 12 residues.

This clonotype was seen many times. CDR3: CASSQGRWGIQYF. CDR3 bases: TGTGCCAGCAGCCAAGGCCGTTGGGGGATACAGTACTTC. The chain joins TRBV3-1 to TRBJ2-4; D tentatively fits TRBD1 or TRBD2 (5 bases each). This CDR3 region has 13 residues. The germline V gene has CDR1 LGHDT and CDR2 YNNKEL (reference sequence). The V gene lost 1 base and the J gene lost 13 bases, with 14 bases spanning the gap.

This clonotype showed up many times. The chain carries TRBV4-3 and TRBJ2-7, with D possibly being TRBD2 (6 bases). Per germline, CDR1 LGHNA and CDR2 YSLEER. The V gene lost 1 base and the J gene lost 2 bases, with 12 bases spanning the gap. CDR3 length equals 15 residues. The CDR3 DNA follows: TGCGCCAGCAGCCAAGGACGCGGGGTAACCTACGAGCAGTACTTC. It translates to CASSQGRGVTYEQYF.

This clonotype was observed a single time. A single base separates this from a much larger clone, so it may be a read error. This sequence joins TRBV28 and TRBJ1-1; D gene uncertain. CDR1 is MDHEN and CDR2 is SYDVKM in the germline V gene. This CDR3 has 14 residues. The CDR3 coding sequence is TGTACCAGCAGTTTATGGGTTGGTCTTACTGAAGCTTTCTTT. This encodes CTSSLWVGLTEAFF.

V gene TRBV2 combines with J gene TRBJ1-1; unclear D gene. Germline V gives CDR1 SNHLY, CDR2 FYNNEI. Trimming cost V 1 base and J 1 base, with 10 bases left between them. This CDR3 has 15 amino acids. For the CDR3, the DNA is TGTGCCAGCAGTGAAGACTTCCCGGCGAACACTGAAGCTTTCTTT. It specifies CASSEDFPANTEAFF.

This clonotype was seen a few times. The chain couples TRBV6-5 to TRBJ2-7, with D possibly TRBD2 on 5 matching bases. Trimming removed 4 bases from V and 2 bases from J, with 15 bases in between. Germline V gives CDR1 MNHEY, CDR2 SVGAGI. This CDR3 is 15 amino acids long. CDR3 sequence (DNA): TGTGCCAGCAGTTTTCAATCTAGCTCACCCTACGAGCAGTACTTC. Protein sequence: CASSFQSSSPYEQYF.

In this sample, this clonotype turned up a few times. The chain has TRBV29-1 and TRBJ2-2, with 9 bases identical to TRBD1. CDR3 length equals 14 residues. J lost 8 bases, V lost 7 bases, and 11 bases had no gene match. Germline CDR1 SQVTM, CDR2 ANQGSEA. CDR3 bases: TGCAGCGCCTCCGAACAGGGGGCATCGGGGGAGCTGTTTTTT. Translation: CSASEQGASGELFF.

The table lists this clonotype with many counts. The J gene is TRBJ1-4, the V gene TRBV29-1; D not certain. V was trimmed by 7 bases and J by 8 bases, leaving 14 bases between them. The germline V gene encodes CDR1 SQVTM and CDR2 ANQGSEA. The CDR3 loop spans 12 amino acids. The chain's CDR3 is CSGRTVGEKLFF. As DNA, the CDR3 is TGCAGCGGTCGGACCGTGGGGGAAAAACTGTTTTTT. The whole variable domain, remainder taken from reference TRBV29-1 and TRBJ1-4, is SAVISQKPSRDICQRGTSLTIQCQVDSQVTMMFWYRQQPGQSLTLIATANQGSEATYESGFVIDKFPISRPNLTFSTLTVSNMSPEDSSIYLCSGRTVGEKLFFGSGTQLSVL.

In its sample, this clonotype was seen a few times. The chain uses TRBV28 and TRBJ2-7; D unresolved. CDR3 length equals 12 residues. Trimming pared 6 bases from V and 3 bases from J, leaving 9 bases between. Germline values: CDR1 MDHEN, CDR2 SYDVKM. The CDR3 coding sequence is TGTGCCAGCAGATCCAGGAACTACGAGCAGTACTTC. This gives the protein CASRSRNYEQYF.

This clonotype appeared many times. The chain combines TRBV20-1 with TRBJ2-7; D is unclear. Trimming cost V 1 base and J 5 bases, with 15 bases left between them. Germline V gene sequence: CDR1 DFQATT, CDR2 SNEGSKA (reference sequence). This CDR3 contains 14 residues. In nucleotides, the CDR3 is TGCAGTGCTAGAGGACGGAACAACGAGCACGAGCAGTACTTC. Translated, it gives CSARGRNNEHEQYF.

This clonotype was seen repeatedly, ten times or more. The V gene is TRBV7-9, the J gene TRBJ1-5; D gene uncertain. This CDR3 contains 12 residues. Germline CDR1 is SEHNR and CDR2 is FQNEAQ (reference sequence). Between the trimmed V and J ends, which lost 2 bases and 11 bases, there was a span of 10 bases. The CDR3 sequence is CASSLSPGTQHF. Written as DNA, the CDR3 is TGTGCCAGCAGCTTAAGTCCGGGGACCCAGCATTTT.

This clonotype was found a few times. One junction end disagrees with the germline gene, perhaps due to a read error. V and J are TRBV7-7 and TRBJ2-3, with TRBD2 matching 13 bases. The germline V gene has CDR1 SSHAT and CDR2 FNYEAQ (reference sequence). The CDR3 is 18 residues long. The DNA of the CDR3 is TGTGCTAGCAGCTTAGGGATAACTAGCGGGGGGGCCACAGATACGCAGTATTTT. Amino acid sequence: CASSLGITSGGATDTQYF.

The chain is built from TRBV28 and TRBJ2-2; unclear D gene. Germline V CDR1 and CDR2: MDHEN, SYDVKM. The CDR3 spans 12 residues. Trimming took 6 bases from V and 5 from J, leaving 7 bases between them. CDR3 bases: TGTGCCAGCAGAAGGGAAACCGGGGAGCTGTTTTTT. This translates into CASRRETGELFF. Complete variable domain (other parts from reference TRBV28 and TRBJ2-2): DVKVTQSSRYLVKRTGEKVFLECVQDMDHENMFWYRQDPGLGLRLIYFSYDVKMKEKGDIPEGYSVSREKKERFSLILESASTNQTSMYLCASRRETGELFFGEGSRLTVL.

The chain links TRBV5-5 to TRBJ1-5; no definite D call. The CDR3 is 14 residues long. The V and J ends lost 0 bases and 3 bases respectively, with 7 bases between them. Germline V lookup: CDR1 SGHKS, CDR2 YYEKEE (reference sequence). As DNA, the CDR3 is TGTGCCAGCAGCTTGGATTGGACCAATCAGCCCCAGCATTTT. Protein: CASSLDWTNQPQHF.

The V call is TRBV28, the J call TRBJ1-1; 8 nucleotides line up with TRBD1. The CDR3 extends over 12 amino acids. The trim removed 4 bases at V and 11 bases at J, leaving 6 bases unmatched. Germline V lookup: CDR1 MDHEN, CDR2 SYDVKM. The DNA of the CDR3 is TGTGCCAGCAGTTCCCGGACAGGGTCCGCTTTCTTT. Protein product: CASSSRTGSAFF.

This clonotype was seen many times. CDR3 sequence: CASSNNADTQYF. The CDR3 DNA reads TGTGCCAGCAGTAATAACGCTGATACGCAGTATTTT. The J gene is TRBJ2-3, the V gene TRBV11-2, with D hard to call. Germline CDR1 is SGHAT and CDR2 is FQNNGV. The V gene lost 6 bases and the J gene lost 6 bases, with 10 bases spanning the gap. The CDR3 spans 12 residues.

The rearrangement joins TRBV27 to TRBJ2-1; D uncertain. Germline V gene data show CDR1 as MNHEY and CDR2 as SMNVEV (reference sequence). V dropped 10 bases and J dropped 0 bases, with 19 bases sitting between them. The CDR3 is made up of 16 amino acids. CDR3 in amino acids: CAIAPFGGSSYNEQFF. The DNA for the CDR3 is TGTGCCATCGCGCCCTTTGGCGGTAGCTCCTACAATGAGCAGTTCTTC.

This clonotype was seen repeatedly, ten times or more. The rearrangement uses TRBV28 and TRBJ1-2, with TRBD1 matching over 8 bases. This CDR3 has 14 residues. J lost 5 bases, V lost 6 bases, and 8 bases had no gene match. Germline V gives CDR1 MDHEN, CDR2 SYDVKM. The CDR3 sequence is CASRPSGTGYGYTF. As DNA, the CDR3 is TGTGCCAGCAGGCCCTCCGGGACAGGATATGGCTACACCTTC.

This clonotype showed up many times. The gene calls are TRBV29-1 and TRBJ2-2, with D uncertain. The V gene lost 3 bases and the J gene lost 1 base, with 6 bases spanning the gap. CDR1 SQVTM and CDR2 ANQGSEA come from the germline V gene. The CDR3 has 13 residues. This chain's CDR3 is CSVDHRNTGELFF. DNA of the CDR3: TGCAGCGTTGATCACAGGAACACCGGGGAGCTGTTTTTT.

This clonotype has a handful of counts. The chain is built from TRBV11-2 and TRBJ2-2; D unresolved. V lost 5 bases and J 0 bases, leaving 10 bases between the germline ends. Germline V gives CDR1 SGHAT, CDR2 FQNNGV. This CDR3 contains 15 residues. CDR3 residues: CASSPPTANTGELFF. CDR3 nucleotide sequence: TGTGCCAGCAGCCCACCCACGGCGAACACCGGGGAGCTGTTTTTT.

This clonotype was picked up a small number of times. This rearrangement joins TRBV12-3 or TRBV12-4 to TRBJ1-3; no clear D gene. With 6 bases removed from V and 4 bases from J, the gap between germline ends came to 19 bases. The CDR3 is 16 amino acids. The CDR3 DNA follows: TGTGCCAGCAGCCCCACGACCGGGCACGAGGGAAACACCATATATTTT. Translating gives CASSPTTGHEGNTIYF.

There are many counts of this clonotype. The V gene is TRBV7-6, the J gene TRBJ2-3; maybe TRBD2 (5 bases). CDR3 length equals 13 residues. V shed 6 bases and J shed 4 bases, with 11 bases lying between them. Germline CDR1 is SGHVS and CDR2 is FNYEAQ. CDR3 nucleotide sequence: TGTGCCAGCAGTAAGGGAGTTTCAGATACGCAGTATTTT. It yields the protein CASSKGVSDTQYF.

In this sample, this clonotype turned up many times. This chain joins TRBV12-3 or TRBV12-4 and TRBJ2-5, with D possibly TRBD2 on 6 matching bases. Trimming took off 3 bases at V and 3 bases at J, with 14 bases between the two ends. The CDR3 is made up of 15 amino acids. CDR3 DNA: TGTGCCAGCAGTTTGATAACTAGCAGGGAAGAGACCCAGTACTTC. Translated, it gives CASSLITSREETQYF.